This TCR beta chain was captured by sequencing in a study of cytomegalovirus exposure and HLA in healthy donors. The PCR made use of 60 Vbeta and 13 Jbeta primers. The method was immunoSEQ multiplex PCR; TCRdb's version includes in-frame clones alone and lacks a portion of them. This sample yields approximately 190,000 clones, of which roughly 90% are seen a single time; around 1% belongs to the top ten. V lost 3 bases, J lost 4 bases, and 13 bases lay in between. Germline V gives CDR1 MNHEY, CDR2 SMNVEV (reference sequence). CDR3 length: 16 amino acids. Regarding the study as a whole: Certain sequence variants were highly shared and formed a cluster, and this cluster was likely a sequencing artifact. An analysis that was carried out later associated fewer than 20,000 TCR beta sequences with HLA alleles at 0.05 false discovery rate.

As for this clone: Its antigen remains unknown.

The source is a boy aged 2-9 years in good health and CMV-seronegative. Sequenced: PBMCs. This chain joins TRBV27 and TRBJ2-6, with unresolved D. CDR3 sequence (DNA): TGTGCCAGCAGTTTTCTCCCGGGTTCCGGGGCCAACGTCCTGACTTTC. This sequence encodes CASSFLPGSGANVLTF.